This TCR beta chain was recorded in a study of blood T cell repertoires in COVID-19. Using immunoSEQ multiplex PCR, the repertoire was profiled, and TCRdb retains in-frame clones only, with some absent. The sample records 150,000 to 200,000 clones, more than 70% being singletons. After removal of 4 bases from V and 5 bases from J, the junction contained 10 bases not matched to a gene. CDR1 SGHAT and CDR2 FQNNGV come from the germline V gene. This CDR3 is 15 amino acids long. Sequences were obtained from peripheral blood. This receptor was obtained from a man in his 60s with acute or convalescent COVID-19. The chain carries TRBV11-2 and TRBJ2-7, with TRBD1 matching 8 bases. The CDR3 DNA sequence: TGTGCCAGCAGCTGGGGCCGACAGGGGCAACACGAGCAGTACTTC. Translation gives CASSWGRQGQHEQYF. Together with reference TRBV11-2 and TRBJ2-7, the CDR3 gives the full variable domain: EAGVAQSPRYKIIEKRQSVAFWCNPISGHATLYWYQQILGQGPKLLIQFQNNGVVDDSQLPKDRFSAERLKGVDSTLKIQPAKLEDSAVYLCASSWGRQGQHEQYFGPGTRLTVT.